These T cell receptor beta chains were read from a single sample in a study of cytomegalovirus exposure and HLA in healthy donors. Clones were read by immunoSEQ multiplex PCR, and TCRdb kept only the in-frame ones, dropping some. The sample comprises roughly 150,000 clones, about 80% of which are singletons, and 4.8% rests with the top ten. The specimen sequenced was PBMCs. These receptors were obtained from a man aged 30 to 39 in good health. CDR3s include the opening cysteine and the closing phenylalanine or tryptophan. Each record gives: J gene, V gene, D gene, clone size, CDR3 DNA, CDR3 protein. The D gene is left open where the match is weak. The size field is filled for only some rows; it gives once, few, many or a size class.

TRBJ2-7 TRBV27 TRBD2 few TGTGCCAGCAGTGCCCCGGGACTAGGGAGCTCCTACGAGCAGTACTTC CASSAPGLGSSYEQYF
TRBJ1-1 TRBV6-5 - - TGTGCCAGCAGTACAAAAACAGGGCGGACTGAAGCTTTCTTT CASSTKTGRTEAFF
TRBJ2-7 TRBV9 - - TGTGCCAGCAGCGTAGAGGCAGGGATCAACGAGCAGTACTTC CASSVEAGINEQYF
TRBJ2-7 TRBV30 - - TGTGCCTGGAGTGAGCTTACCTACGAGCAGTACTTC CAWSELTYEQYF
TRBJ2-1 TRBV29-1 TRBD2 - TGCAGCGTTGTTAGCGGGAGAGGGGGCAATGAGCAGTTCTTC CSVVSGRGGNEQFF
TRBJ2-5 TRBV19 TRBD1 - TGTGCCAGTAGGGACAGGGGGCTGAAAGAGACCCAGTACTTC CASRDRGLKETQYF
TRBJ2-1 TRBV21-1 - - TGTGCCAAGGGCGGGGAAATAGCGGGACCCCGCTACAATGAGCAGTTCTTC CAKGGEIAGPRYNEQFF
TRBJ1-2 TRBV6-5 - - TGTGCCAGCAGCTCCTCTCCGGGGTACCACACCTTC CASSSSPGYHTF
TRBJ1-1 TRBV28 - - TGTGCCAGCAGTCCTCGACAGTTACAGAACACTGAAGCTTTCTTT CASSPRQLQNTEAFF
TRBJ1-2 TRBV9 - once TGTGCCAGCAGCGCGAGCCTAGGGGGGGACCCTAACTATGGCTACACCTTC CASSASLGGDPNYGYTF
TRBJ2-1 TRBV4-1 - - TGCGCCAGCAGCCATCGGGGCAATGAGCAGTTCTTC CASSHRGNEQFF
TRBJ2-5 TRBV28 TRBD2 - TGTGCCAGCAGTGAAGCGGGAGAACAAGAGACCCAGTACTTC CASSEAGEQETQYF
TRBJ1-2 TRBV13 - - TGTGCCAGCAGCTTAGGGTCCCGGGGGAGCTATGGCTACACCTTC CASSLGSRGSYGYTF
TRBJ2-5 TRBV28 TRBD2 - TGTGCCAGCAGTCCCCCCAGAATAGCGGGCGCAGAGACCCAGTACTTC CASSPPRIAGAETQYF
TRBJ2-7 TRBV14 TRBD2 - TGTGCCAGCAGCCAAGGAGAAGGGAGCGGGACTTGCTTC CASSQGEGSGTCF
TRBJ2-7 TRBV7-9 - - TGTGCCAGCAGCTTCCGGGGACTCATGAGCTCCTACGAGCAGTACTTC CASSFRGLMSSYEQYF
TRBJ1-4 TRBV5-6 TRBD1 few TGTGCCAGCAGCAGTACCGGGACAGCTGAAGAAAAACTGTTTTTT CASSSTGTAEEKLFF
TRBJ2-2 TRBV9 - - TGTGCCAGCAGCTCCTCGGTTACCGGGGAGCTGTTTTTT CASSSSVTGELFF
TRBJ2-7 TRBV21-1 - few TGTGCCAGCATCCCATACATCTTACAGGGGGGCTACGAGCAGTACTTC CASIPYILQGGYEQYF
TRBJ1-2 TRBV28 - - TGTGCCAGCAGTTTCTGGGGGGCTAACTATGGCTACACCTTC CASSFWGANYGYTF
TRBJ2-1 TRBV18 TRBD2 - TGTGCCAGCTCATCGGGACTAGCGGCTCCAAGCTCCTACAATGAGCAGTTCTTC CASSSGLAAPSSYNEQFF
TRBJ2-7 TRBV27 TRBD1 - TGTGCCAGCCGGACCCGGACAGGGCTCTACGAGCAGTACTTC CASRTRTGLYEQYF
TRBJ2-7 TRBV5-1 - few TGCGCCAGCAGCTTGCTAGACGAGCAGTACTTC CASSLLDEQYF
TRBJ1-1 TRBV2 TRBD1 - TGTGCCAGCAAGGGGGCAGGGTGGAACACTGAAGCTTTCTTT CASKGAGWNTEAFF
TRBJ2-7 TRBV28 - - TGTGCCAGCAGGCCCATCTGGAGGGATCAAACCTACGAGCAGTACTTC CASRPIWRDQTYEQYF
TRBJ2-1 TRBV18 TRBD1 - TGTGCCAGCTCACTCGGGACAGCCAACAATGAGCAGTTCTTC CASSLGTANNEQFF
TRBJ1-5 TRBV28 - - TGTGCCAGCAGCCCGCCGGGGGGTCAGCCCCAGCATTTT CASSPPGGQPQHF
TRBJ2-7 TRBV19 TRBD2 - TGTGCCAGTAGCGCGACTAGCGGGAGAAGGTACGAGCAGTACTTC CASSATSGRRYEQYF
TRBJ1-1 TRBV15 - - TGTGCCACCAGCAAGGGGACAAACACTGAAGCTTTCTTT CATSKGTNTEAFF
TRBJ1-6 TRBV7-9 - - TGTGCCAGCAGCTCCGGACAGTTTAATTCACCCCTCCACTTT CASSSGQFNSPLHF